This TCR beta chain was identified during a study of regulatory T cells in long-lasting Graves disease. Study information: The criterion for persistent Graves' disease was over 5 years of antithyroid drugs with positive TSH receptor antibodies.

CDR3 size: 15 residues. The germline CDR1 and CDR2 sequences are SEHNR and FQNEAQ (reference sequence). With 5 bases removed from V and 1 base from J, the gap between germline ends came to 14 bases. Stated time point: persistent/refractory GD, antithyroid drugs over 5 years with positive TRAb. RNA isolated from PBMCs was used to make the TCR library. Collection of peripheral blood (approximately 9 milliliters) was done using EDTA tubes. According to the study, TCR beta libraries were built with iRepertoire HTBI primers and CDR3-region Arm-PCR. TCRdb independently ran MiXCR on the multiplex PCR reads; one entry per CDR3 protein. The sample records approximately 290,000 distinct CDR3 sequences, around 21% being singletons.

This sample comprised peripheral blood mononuclear cells (PBMCs), obtained when the disease was refractory, from a patient treated with antithyroid drugs. The TCR originated in a female donor with Graves disease. V gene TRBV7-9 combines with J gene TRBJ1-1; maybe TRBD1 (6 bases). CDR3 in amino acids: CASSPPRDTNTEAFF. DNA for the CDR3: TGTGCCAGCAGCCCACCCCGGGACACGAACACTGAAGCTTTCTTT.